Listed here are 32 T cell receptor beta chains from one sample, sequenced in a study of neurological immune-mediated disorders. MiXCR, applied by TCRdb to the 5' RACE reads, yields one record per CDR3 protein. Among around 19,000 distinct CDR3 sequences, 9.5% to 12% were seen once, and the ten largest hold less than 30%. Sample: CD8+ T cells from blood. Receptors were obtained from a woman aged 50 to 65 in good health.

This clonotype was detected ten times or more. The V and J genes are TRBV27 and TRBJ1-1; D remains ambiguous. V was pared by 4 bases and J by 0 bases, with 6 bases between. From germline, CDR1 is MNHEY and CDR2 SMNVEV (reference sequence). There are 13 residues in the CDR3. CDR3 region: CASSSGVNTEAFF. The CDR3 DNA reads as TGTGCCAGCAGTTCCGGGGTGAACACTGAAGCTTTCTTT.

This clonotype was recorded many times. CDR3 nucleotide sequence: TGTGCCAGCAGCTTATGGGGGCTAAGAAATGAGCAGTTCTTC. It is translated as CASSLWGLRNEQFF. This sequence joins TRBV11-2 and TRBJ2-1; D perhaps matches TRBD1 (6 bases). V lost 2 bases and J lost 7, with 12 bases in between. Germline V gene data show CDR1 as SGHAT and CDR2 as FQNNGV. The CDR3 length is 14 residues.

This clonotype was observed at least ten times. The chain employs TRBV28 and TRBJ2-7, with TRBD1 matching over 7 bases. The CDR3 totals 14 residues. The ends lost 4 bases at V and 2 bases at J; junction bases unmatched: 5. Germline loops: CDR1 MDHEN, CDR2 SYDVKM. In nucleotides, the CDR3 is TGTGCCAGCAGTTCAGAGGACAGGACCTACGAGCAGTACTTC. It yields the protein CASSSEDRTYEQYF. Looking up the rest from reference TRBV28 and TRBJ2-7 gives the full variable domain: DVKVTQSSRYLVKRTGEKVFLECVQDMDHENMFWYRQDPGLGLRLIYFSYDVKMKEKGDIPEGYSVSREKKERFSLILESASTNQTSMYLCASSSEDRTYEQYFGPGTRLTVT.

This clonotype was seen ten or more times. The rearrangement links TRBV5-6 to TRBJ2-2; D unresolved. The CDR3 runs 13 residues. V lost 0 bases and J 8 bases, leaving 8 bases between the germline ends. Looked up from germline, CDR1 is SGHDT and CDR2 is YYEEEE. DNA for the CDR3: TGTGCCAGCAGCTTGGGACCACCGGGGGAGCTGTTTTTT. As protein: CASSLGPPGELFF. Using reference TRBV5-6 and TRBJ2-2 for the parts outside the CDR3, the full variable domain is DAGVTQSPTHLIKTRGQQVTLRCSPKSGHDTVSWYQQALGQGPQFIFQYYEEEERQRGNFPDRFSGHQFPNYSSELNVNALLLGDSALYLCASSLGPPGELFFGEGSRLTVL.

The sample holds many counts of this clonotype. The V and J genes are TRBV5-1 and TRBJ2-7; tentatively, D is TRBD2 (5 bases). The CDR3 is made up of 16 amino acids. Germline V lookup: CDR1 SGHRS, CDR2 YFSETQ. Trimming took 0 bases from V and 2 from J, leaving 15 bases between them. The CDR3 sequence is CASSLGVAADAYEQYF. In nucleotides, the CDR3 is TGCGCCAGCAGCTTGGGGGTTGCAGCGGACGCCTACGAGCAGTACTTC.

V and J are TRBV29-1 and TRBJ2-2, with a possible D match to TRBD2 (5 bases). This CDR3 is 15 amino acids long. Germline CDR1 and CDR2: SQVTM and ANQGSEA. V was clipped by 3 bases and J by 2 bases, with 13 bases between them. This CDR3 is CSVDVQEDNTGELFF. The CDR3 DNA reads TGCAGCGTTGACGTCCAGGAGGATAACACCGGGGAGCTGTTTTTT.

This clonotype has ten or more counts. The V gene is TRBV25-1, the J gene TRBJ2-5; a weak D match, TRBD2 (5 bases). Germline-derived CDR1 and CDR2 are MGHDK and SYGVNS. Deletions cut 0 bases from V and 4 bases from J, with 9 bases between. This CDR3 region has 14 residues. CDR3 nucleotides: TGTGCCAGCAGTGAATATACGAGGGCAGAGACCCAGTACTTC. This encodes CASSEYTRAETQYF.

This clonotype has ten or more counts. The chain carries TRBV27 and TRBJ2-2; D not certain. CDR1 and CDR2 from the germline V gene are MNHEY and SMNVEV (reference sequence). The V and J ends lost 5 bases and 2 bases respectively, with 9 bases between them. The CDR3 has 14 amino acids. The CDR3 region is CASSLGRNTGELFF. The CDR3 bases are TGTGCCAGCAGTCTCGGACGTAACACCGGGGAGCTGTTTTTT.

This clonotype was seen ten or more times. The chain has TRBV28 and TRBJ2-1; the D is unclear. Germline CDR1 is MDHEN and CDR2 is SYDVKM. V was clipped by 5 bases and J by 8 bases, with 10 bases between them. The CDR3 is 12 residues long. The CDR3 DNA reads TGTGCCAGCAGTCCAACAATCTATGAGCAGTTCTTC. It translates to CASSPTIYEQFF. Full variable domain (remainder filled in from reference TRBV28 and TRBJ2-1): DVKVTQSSRYLVKRTGEKVFLECVQDMDHENMFWYRQDPGLGLRLIYFSYDVKMKEKGDIPEGYSVSREKKERFSLILESASTNQTSMYLCASSPTIYEQFFGPGTRLTVL.

Ten or more counts support this clonotype. The gene calls are TRBV7-2 and TRBJ2-7; D gene uncertain. The CDR3 has 14 amino acids. Germline V CDR1 and CDR2: SGHTA, FQGNSA. Trimming removed 0 bases at V and 1 base at J, with 7 bases between. CDR3 bases: TGTGCCAGCAGCTTAGCGCTTCTTTCCTACGAGCAGTACTTC. It codes for CASSLALLSYEQYF.

Points on this clonotype: It is unclear where the CDR3 begins or ends on the DNA, so no DNA is shown, and the CDR3 is as TCRdb lists it. This chain connects TRBV7-9 to TRBJ2-2; TRBD2, the table's D call, lacks a check against the DNA. CDR1 SEHNR and CDR2 FQNEAQ come from the germline V gene (reference sequence). The CDR3 region is 18 residues in length, termini included. This chain's CDR3 is CASSFYICSAGGTGELFF.

This clonotype came up many times. This chain links TRBV10-3 with TRBJ1-1, with 7 bases aligning to TRBD1. The germline V gene has CDR1 ENHRY and CDR2 SYGVKD. The CDR3 has 13 amino acids. V shed 3 bases and J 3 bases; nucleotides not matched to a gene: 1. This CDR3 reads CAISEQGYTEAFF. The CDR3, as DNA: TGTGCCATCAGTGAACAGGGGTACACTGAAGCTTTCTTT.

The chain carries TRBV12-3 or TRBV12-4 and TRBJ1-3; D is undetermined. The CDR3 totals 14 residues. Trimming removed 3 bases from V and 0 bases from J, with 6 bases in between. The chain's CDR3 is CASSFRRSGNTIYF. The CDR3 DNA sequence: TGTGCCAGCAGTTTTCGGCGCTCTGGAAACACCATATATTTT.

This clonotype was seen repeatedly, ten times or more. The V and J genes are TRBV30 and TRBJ2-7, with D hard to call. Between the trimmed V and J ends, which lost 5 bases and 1 base, there was a span of 9 bases. CDR3 length: 12 amino acids. Germline assignment: CDR1 GTSNPN and CDR2 SVGIG (reference sequence). This CDR3 reads CAWGSVSYEQYF. The CDR3 nucleotides are TGTGCCTGGGGCAGTGTTTCCTACGAGCAGTACTTC. The variable domain in full, with the rest retrieved from reference TRBV30 and TRBJ2-7, is SQTIHQWPATLVQPVGSPLSLECTVEGTSNPNLYWYRQAAGRGLQLLFYSVGIGQISSEVPQNLSASRPQDRQFILSSKKLLLSDSGFYLCAWGSVSYEQYFGPGTRLTVT.

There are many counts of this clonotype. The V and J genes are TRBV20-1 and TRBJ2-5; possibly TRBD2 for D (5 bases). The CDR3 loop spans 13 amino acids. V lost 6 bases and J 5 bases, leaving 16 bases between the germline ends. Germline CDR1 is DFQATT and CDR2 is SNEGSKA (reference sequence). In DNA, the CDR3 is TGCAGTGCCGCGAGCTTCGGGGAGGAGACCCAGTACTTC. Translating it yields CSAASFGEETQYF.

The chain carries TRBV5-4 and TRBJ1-6, with unresolved D. This CDR3 has 13 amino acids. V gave up 2 bases and J gave up 7 bases, with 7 bases separating them. Germline V CDR1 and CDR2: SGHNT, YYREEE (reference sequence). For the CDR3, the DNA is TGTGCCAGCAGCTTTGGAGGGAATTCACCCCTCCACTTT. As protein: CASSFGGNSPLHF. The complete variable domain, with remaining parts taken from reference TRBV5-4 and TRBJ1-6, reads ETGVTQSPTHLIKTRGQQVTLRCSSQSGHNTVSWYQQALGQGPQFIFQYYREEENGRGNFPPRFSGLQFPNYSSELNVNALELDDSALYLCASSFGGNSPLHFGNGTRLTVT.

This clonotype is judged medium-sized. The CDR3, as DNA: TGTGCCAGCAGCAATTCTCGGGAGGGGCCCCCCGGGGAGCTGTTTTTT. Translation: CASSNSREGPPGELFF. The rearrangement links TRBV21-1 to TRBJ2-2; the table's TRBD2 call for D was not verified on the DNA. TRBV21-1 is reported as a pseudogene. This CDR3 contains 16 residues.

This clonotype was seen many times. V and J are TRBV10-3 and TRBJ1-1; TRBD1 agrees at 8 bases. The germline gives CDR1 ENHRY, CDR2 SYGVKD. This CDR3 has 13 residues. J gave up 6 bases and V 4 bases, and 4 bases lay outside the gene matches. In DNA form, the CDR3 reads TGTGCCATCAGTGTGGACAGGGAACCTGAAGCTTTCTTT. Amino acid sequence: CAISVDREPEAFF.

This clonotype occurred many times. The chain couples TRBV7-8 to TRBJ2-7, with TRBD1 as a possible D gene (6 bases). Trimming took 3 bases from V and 5 from J, leaving 11 bases between them. CDR3 length: 13 amino acids. From germline, CDR1 is SGHVS and CDR2 FQNEAQ. Here the CDR3 DNA reads TGTGCCAGCAGCTTTCTACAGGGTAACGAGCAGTACTTC. It is translated as CASSFLQGNEQYF.

This clonotype was observed many times. The chain is built from TRBV29-1 and TRBJ2-7; 9 positions match TRBD2. The CDR3 contains 12 residues. CDR1 and CDR2 (germline): SQVTM, ANQGSEA. V dropped 6 bases and J dropped 4; count of bases not matched to a gene: 4. CDR3 sequence (DNA): TGCAGCGTCGCGGGAGGGGGTTACGAGCAGTACTTC. It yields the protein CSVAGGGYEQYF.

This clonotype was seen repeatedly, ten times or more. The chain recombines TRBV13 with TRBJ2-2, with D hard to call. Germline CDR1 and CDR2: PRHDT and FYEKMQ (reference sequence). This CDR3 spans 16 amino acids. Between the trimmed V and J ends, which lost 4 bases and 4 bases, there was a span of 16 bases. Here the CDR3 DNA reads TGTGCCAGCAGCTCGCCCTCCGAAGGGCCCACCGGGGAGCTGTTTTTT. Protein product: CASSSPSEGPTGELFF.

This clonotype was seen repeatedly, ten times or more. The chain recombines TRBV7-9 with TRBJ1-5; D is perhaps TRBD1 (5 bases). V lost 4 bases and J 7 bases, leaving 17 bases between the germline ends. The CDR3 length is 15 residues. From germline, CDR1 is SEHNR and CDR2 FQNEAQ (reference sequence). The CDR3 loop is CASSWGWQGPQPQHF. The CDR3 coding sequence is TGTGCCAGCAGCTGGGGGTGGCAGGGTCCCCAGCCCCAGCATTTT.

This clonotype was counted ten times or more. This rearrangement joins TRBV10-2 to TRBJ1-5; no firm D call. The CDR3 totals 14 residues. The V gene's germline CDR1 is WSHSY and CDR2 SAAADI. V was clipped by 6 bases and J by 3 bases, with 12 bases between them. CDR3: CASRESPANQPQHF. Here the CDR3 DNA reads TGCGCCAGCAGGGAAAGCCCTGCCAATCAGCCCCAGCATTTT.

This clonotype was counted at least ten times. The V gene is TRBV7-9, the J gene TRBJ2-1, with unresolved D. The CDR3 has 15 amino acids. CDR1 SEHNR and CDR2 FQNEAQ come from the germline V gene (reference sequence). V lost 5 bases and J lost 1, with 12 bases in between. CDR3 sequence (DNA): TGTGCCAGCAGCGAGCCCCTGGGGTCCTACAATGAGCAGTTCTTC. It specifies CASSEPLGSYNEQFF.

This clonotype showed up many times. The chain uses TRBV14 and TRBJ2-5, with 11 positions matching TRBD1. The CDR3 is made up of 16 amino acids. The germline gives CDR1 SGHDN, CDR2 FVKESK. V lost 3 bases, J lost 5 bases, and 8 bases stayed unmatched. The CDR3 DNA is TGTGCCAGCAGCCACCCCGGACAGGGGGCCGGCGAGACCCAGTACTTC. Translating gives CASSHPGQGAGETQYF.

The CDR3 DNA follows: TGTGCCAGCAGTATACAAACAGGGGCCCCTGAAGCTTTCTTT. This gives the protein CASSIQTGAPEAFF. The V gene is TRBV6-5, the J gene TRBJ1-1; TRBD1 matches 7 bases. Trimming took 5 bases from V and 6 from J; bases not matched to a gene: 9. The CDR3 contains 14 residues. Looked up from germline, CDR1 is MNHEY and CDR2 is SVGAGI.

This clonotype was observed at least ten times. The chain joins TRBV7-3 to TRBJ2-1; 12 bases are shared with TRBD2. CDR1 and CDR2 (germline): SGHTA, FQGTGA. V lost 4 bases and J lost 6; bases outside the gene matches: 16. The CDR3 runs 19 residues. In DNA form, the CDR3 reads TGTGCCAGCAGCTCAACGACGACCCTAGCGGGAGGGTCCGCCAATGAGCAGTTCTTC. Translated, it gives CASSSTTTLAGGSANEQFF.

This clonotype came up many times. This sequence joins TRBV29-1 and TRBJ2-4, with a tentative D call TRBD1 (6 bases). Trimming pared 6 bases from V and 7 bases from J, leaving 16 bases between. CDR1 is SQVTM and CDR2 is ANQGSEA in the germline V gene. The CDR3 loop spans 13 amino acids. The CDR3 DNA follows: TGCAGCGTCCACCTGGCAGGGGTGAACATTCAGTACTTC. This encodes CSVHLAGVNIQYF. Full variable domain (remainder filled in from reference TRBV29-1 and TRBJ2-4): SAVISQKPSRDICQRGTSLTIQCQVDSQVTMMFWYRQQPGQSLTLIATANQGSEATYESGFVIDKFPISRPNLTFSTLTVSNMSPEDSSIYLCSVHLAGVNIQYFGAGTRLSVL.

This clonotype appeared many times. The rearrangement uses TRBV14 and TRBJ1-4; TRBD1 matches at 8 bases. J was trimmed by 7 bases and V by 3 bases; bases with no gene match: 7. The CDR3 runs 15 residues. Germline CDR1 reads SGHDN; CDR2 reads FVKESK. Written as DNA, the CDR3 is TGTGCCAGCAGCCAGTCAGGGGGCGGACGTGAAAAACTGTTTTTT. Its protein product is CASSQSGGGREKLFF.

This clonotype was recorded many times. The chain uses TRBV27 and TRBJ2-7; a possible D gene is TRBD1 (6 bases). Germline lookup yields CDR1 MNHEY and CDR2 SMNVEV (reference sequence). Trimming shortened V by 5 bases and J by 3 bases, and 17 bases separated the two germline ends. The CDR3 is made up of 15 amino acids. The CDR3 is CASSPYRDLVYEQYF. The DNA of the CDR3 is TGTGCCAGCAGTCCGTACAGGGACCTTGTCTACGAGCAGTACTTC.

This clonotype was recorded at least ten times. The chain links TRBV18 to TRBJ2-4, with D possibly being TRBD1 or TRBD2 (5 bases each). V was clipped by 5 bases and J by 0 bases, with 20 bases between them. The CDR3 has 18 amino acids. Germline V lookup: CDR1 KGHSH, CDR2 LQKENI. CDR3 DNA sequence: TGTGCCAGCTCAAATAAAGGTGGGACGATACTAGCCAAAAACATTCAGTACTTC. Translation gives CASSNKGGTILAKNIQYF.

This clonotype was recorded at least ten times. The chain uses TRBV5-1 and TRBJ1-3; D is unresolved. This CDR3 spans 14 amino acids. Between the trimmed V and J ends, which lost 0 bases and 0 bases, there was a span of 4 bases. Germline CDR1 and CDR2: SGHRS and YFSETQ. Here the CDR3 reads CASSLGSSGNTIYF. The CDR3, as DNA: TGCGCCAGCAGCTTGGGGAGCTCTGGAAACACCATATATTTT.